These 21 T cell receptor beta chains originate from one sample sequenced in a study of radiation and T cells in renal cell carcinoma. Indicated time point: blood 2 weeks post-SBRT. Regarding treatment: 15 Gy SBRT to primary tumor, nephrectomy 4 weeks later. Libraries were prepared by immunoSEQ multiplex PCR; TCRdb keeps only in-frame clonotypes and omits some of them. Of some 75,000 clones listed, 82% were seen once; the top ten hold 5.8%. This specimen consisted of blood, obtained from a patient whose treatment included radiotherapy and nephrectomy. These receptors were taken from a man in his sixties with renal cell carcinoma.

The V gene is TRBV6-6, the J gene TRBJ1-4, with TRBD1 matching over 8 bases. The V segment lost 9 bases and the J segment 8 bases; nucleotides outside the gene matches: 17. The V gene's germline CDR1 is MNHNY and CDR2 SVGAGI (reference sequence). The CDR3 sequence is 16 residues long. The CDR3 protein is CASSSDETGASEKLFF. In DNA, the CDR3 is TGTGCCAGTTCGTCTGACGAGACAGGGGCATCCGAAAAACTGTTTTTT.

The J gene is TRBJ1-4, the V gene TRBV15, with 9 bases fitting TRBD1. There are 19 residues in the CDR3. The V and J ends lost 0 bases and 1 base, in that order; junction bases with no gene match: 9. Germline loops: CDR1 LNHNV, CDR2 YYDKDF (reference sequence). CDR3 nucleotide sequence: TGTGCCACCAGCAGAGATCTGAACAGGGGGCCCCTAACTAATGAAAAACTGTTTTTT. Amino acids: CATSRDLNRGPLTNEKLFF.

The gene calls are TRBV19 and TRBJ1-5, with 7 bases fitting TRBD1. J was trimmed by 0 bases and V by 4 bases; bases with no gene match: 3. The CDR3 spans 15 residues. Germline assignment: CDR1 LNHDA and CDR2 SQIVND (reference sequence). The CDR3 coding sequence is TGTGCCAGTAGTACAAACAGGGGTAGCAATCAGCCCCAGCATTTT. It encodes CASSTNRGSNQPQHF.

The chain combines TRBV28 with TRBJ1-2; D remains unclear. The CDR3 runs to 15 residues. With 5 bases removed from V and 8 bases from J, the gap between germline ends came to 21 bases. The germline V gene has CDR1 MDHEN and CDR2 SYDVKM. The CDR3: CASSPNGDLALGYTF. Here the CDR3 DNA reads TGTGCCAGCAGTCCCAATGGGGATCTCGCATTAGGCTACACCTTC.

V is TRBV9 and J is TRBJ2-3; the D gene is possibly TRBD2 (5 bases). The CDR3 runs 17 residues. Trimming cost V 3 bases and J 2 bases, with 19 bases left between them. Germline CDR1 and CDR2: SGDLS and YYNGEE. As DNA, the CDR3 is TGTGCCAGCAGCGGCACCGGACCCCAGCGGCCCACAGATACGCAGTATTTT. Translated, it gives CASSGTGPQRPTDTQYF.

CDR3 coding DNA: TGCACCATCGGGGAGGGAAACACCATATATTTT. As protein: CTIGEGNTIYF. This chain connects TRBV29-1 to TRBJ1-3, with D hard to call. The CDR3 contains 11 residues. The germline V gene encodes CDR1 SQVTM and CDR2 ANQGSEA.

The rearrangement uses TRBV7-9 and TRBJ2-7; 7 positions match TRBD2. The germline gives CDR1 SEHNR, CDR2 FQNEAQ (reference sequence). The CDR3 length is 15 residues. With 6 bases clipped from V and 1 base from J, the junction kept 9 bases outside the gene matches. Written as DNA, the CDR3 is TGTGCCAGCAGGCCTAGCGGTCTTGGTTCCTACGAGCAGTACTTC. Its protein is CASRPSGLGSYEQYF.

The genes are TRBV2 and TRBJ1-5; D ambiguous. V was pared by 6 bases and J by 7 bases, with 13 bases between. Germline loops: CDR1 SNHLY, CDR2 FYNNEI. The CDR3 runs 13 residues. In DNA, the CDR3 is TGTGCCAGCAGCCTGGTGATAGGACAGCCCCAGCATTTT. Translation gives CASSLVIGQPQHF.

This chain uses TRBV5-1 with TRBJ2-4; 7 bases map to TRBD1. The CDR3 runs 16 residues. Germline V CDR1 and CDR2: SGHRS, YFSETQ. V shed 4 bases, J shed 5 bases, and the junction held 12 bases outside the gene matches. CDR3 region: CASSLTLQGTQNIQYF. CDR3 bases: TGCGCCAGCAGCCTAACCCTACAGGGGACCCAAAACATTCAGTACTTC.

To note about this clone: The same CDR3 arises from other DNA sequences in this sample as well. The CDR3 loop reads CASSSGQGNYGYTF. CDR3 nucleotide sequence: TGTGCCAGCAGTTCGGGACAGGGGAACTATGGCTACACCTTC. The chain is built from TRBV28 and TRBJ1-2; TRBD1 matches at 10 bases. Germline lookup yields CDR1 MDHEN and CDR2 SYDVKM. The CDR3 loop spans 14 amino acids. Unmatched junction bases numbered 1, after V lost 4 bases and J lost 2 bases.

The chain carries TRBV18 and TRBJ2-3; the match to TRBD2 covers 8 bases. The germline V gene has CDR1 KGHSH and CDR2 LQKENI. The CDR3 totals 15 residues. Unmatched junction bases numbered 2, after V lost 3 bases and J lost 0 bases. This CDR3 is CASSPGLASTDTQYF. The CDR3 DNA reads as TGTGCCAGCTCACCCGGACTAGCAAGCACAGATACGCAGTATTTT.

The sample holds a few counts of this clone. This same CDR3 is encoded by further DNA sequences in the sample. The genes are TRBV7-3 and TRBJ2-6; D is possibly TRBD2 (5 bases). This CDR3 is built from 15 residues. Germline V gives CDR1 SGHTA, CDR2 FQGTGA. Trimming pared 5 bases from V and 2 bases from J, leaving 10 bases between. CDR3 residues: CASSLSGTGANVLTF. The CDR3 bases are TGTGCCAGCAGCCTCTCGGGAACTGGGGCCAACGTCCTGACTTTC.

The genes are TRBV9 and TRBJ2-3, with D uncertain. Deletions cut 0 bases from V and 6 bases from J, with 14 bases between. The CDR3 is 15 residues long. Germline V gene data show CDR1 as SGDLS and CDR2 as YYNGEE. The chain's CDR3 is CASSVGPDRRDTQYF. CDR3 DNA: TGTGCCAGCAGCGTAGGGCCGGATAGGCGGGATACGCAGTATTTT.

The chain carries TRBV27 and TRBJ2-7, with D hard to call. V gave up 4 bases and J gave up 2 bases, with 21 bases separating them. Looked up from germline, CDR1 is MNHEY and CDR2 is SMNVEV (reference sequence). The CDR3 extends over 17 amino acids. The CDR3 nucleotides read TGTGCCAGCAGTTCCACCAAACCCTTGGGTCTCCCCTACGAGCAGTACTTC. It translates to CASSSTKPLGLPYEQYF.

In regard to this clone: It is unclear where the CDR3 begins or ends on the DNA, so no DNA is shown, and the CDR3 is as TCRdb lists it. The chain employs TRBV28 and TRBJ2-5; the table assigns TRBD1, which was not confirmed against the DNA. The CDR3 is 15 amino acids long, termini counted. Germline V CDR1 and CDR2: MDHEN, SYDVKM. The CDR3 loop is CASSFGQGAGRGMYF.

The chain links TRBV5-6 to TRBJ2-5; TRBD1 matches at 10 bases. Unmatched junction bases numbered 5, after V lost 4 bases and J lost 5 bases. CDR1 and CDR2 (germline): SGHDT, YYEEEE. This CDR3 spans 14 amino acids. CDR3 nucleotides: TGTGCCAGCAGCGGGGACAGGGGAGCGGAGACCCAGTACTTC. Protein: CASSGDRGAETQYF.

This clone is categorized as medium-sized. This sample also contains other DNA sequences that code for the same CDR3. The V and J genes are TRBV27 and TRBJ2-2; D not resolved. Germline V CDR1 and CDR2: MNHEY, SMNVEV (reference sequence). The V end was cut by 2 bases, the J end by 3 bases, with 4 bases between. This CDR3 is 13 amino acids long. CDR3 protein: CASSLGDTGELFF. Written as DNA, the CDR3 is TGTGCCAGCAGTTTAGGGGACACCGGGGAGCTGTTTTTT.

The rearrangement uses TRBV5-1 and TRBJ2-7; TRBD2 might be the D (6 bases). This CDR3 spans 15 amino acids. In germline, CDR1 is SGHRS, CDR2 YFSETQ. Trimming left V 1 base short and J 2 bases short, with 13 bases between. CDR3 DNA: TGCGCCAGCAGCTTGCACCCTAGCGCGCCCTACGAGCAGTACTTC. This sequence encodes CASSLHPSAPYEQYF.

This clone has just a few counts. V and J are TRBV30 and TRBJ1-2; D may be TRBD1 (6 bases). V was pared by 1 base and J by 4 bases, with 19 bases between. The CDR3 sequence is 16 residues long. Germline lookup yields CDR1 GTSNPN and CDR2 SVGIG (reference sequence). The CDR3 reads CAWSDTPGGGGYGYTF. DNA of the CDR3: TGTGCCTGGAGTGATACCCCGGGGGGCGGTGGCTATGGCTACACCTTC. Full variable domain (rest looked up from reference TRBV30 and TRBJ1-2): SQTIHQWPATLVQPVGSPLSLECTVEGTSNPNLYWYRQAAGRGLQLLFYSVGIGQISSEVPQNLSASRPQDRQFILSSKKLLLSDSGFYLCAWSDTPGGGGYGYTFGSGTRLTVV.

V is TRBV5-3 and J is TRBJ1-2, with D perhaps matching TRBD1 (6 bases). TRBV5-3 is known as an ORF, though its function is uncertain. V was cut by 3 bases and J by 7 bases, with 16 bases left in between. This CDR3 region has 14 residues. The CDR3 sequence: CARSSGGGPFGYTF. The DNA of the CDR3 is TGTGCCAGAAGCTCGGGCGGGGGGCCATTTGGCTACACCTTC.

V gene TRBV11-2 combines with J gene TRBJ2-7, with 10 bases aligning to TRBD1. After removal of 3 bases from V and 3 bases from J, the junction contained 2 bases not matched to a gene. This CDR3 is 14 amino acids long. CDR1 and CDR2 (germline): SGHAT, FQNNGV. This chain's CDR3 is CASSFGTGDYEQYF. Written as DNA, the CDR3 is TGTGCCAGCAGCTTTGGGACAGGGGACTACGAGCAGTACTTC.